This entry concerns a single T cell receptor beta chain. The antigen this receptor binds is unknown. Base-call qualities are not available, and no considerably larger clone is one nucleotide away. Taken from the germline V gene, the CDR1 and CDR2 loops are SGDLS and YYNGEE. The V end gives up 0 bases and the J end 4 bases, leaving 8 bases in the junction not matched to a gene. From its cysteine to its phenylalanine, the CDR3 spans 18 amino acids. The retained sequence is limited to the CDR3, 54 bases, with the frame set at the first base. Using the deep immunoSEQ assay, multiplex PCR amplified TCR CDR3 regions from genomic DNA. Genomic DNA extracted from each cell subset was distributed evenly over all wells of several immunoSEQ 96-well plates, and each plate served as one replicate. For sorted subsets, each replicate PCR was loaded with about 200 ng genomic DNA, equivalent to 30,000 to 35,000 T cell genomes. The purified libraries were quantified using a Qubit 3.0 fluorometer, sized with a Bioanalyzer 2100, and then quantified again using the KAPA Library Quantification kit. A separate single-read 150-cycle Illumina NextSeq 550 flow cell was used to sequence each immunoSEQ 96-well plate. The source study handled its data this way. Because only junctional sequences without quality scores were contained in the immunoSEQ output, filtering matching that applied to full-length reads could not be performed. Sequences were annotated with PyIR, a Python wrapper for IgBLAST v1.9, and V/J genes and CDR3 were assigned using IMGT germline references. Reads were filtered out if the reads had weak V/J assignments (E-value above 1e-6), no CDR3, stop codons, out-of-frame junctions, or ambiguous translated residues. A V3J clonotype was defined by an identical inferred V gene, J gene, and CDR3 amino acid sequence. Percentage overlap between repertoires was calculated by dividing the number of shared unique clonotypes by the size of the smaller repertoire. RTK rarefaction, the Chao1 estimator, and Recon v2.1 estimates of unobserved clonotypes were used to assess repertoire richness. Generation probabilities were computed with OLGA for all TCRbeta clonotypes obtained by the gDNA method from several donors. TCRdb retrieved this table from immuneACCESS and kept in-frame rearrangements only. Not all clones are present; in checked studies, unresolved V genes account for under half, and no reason is known for the remainder. D and trimming come from the DNA, and the V and J calls and clone size come from that table. Within this sample are under 2.5 million clones, with around 92% of them counted one time only. 0.37% of the sample is held by the ten biggest clonotypes.

These data belong to a study of shared clonotypes between healthy human individuals (dated by TCRdb to 2019 to 2021). With regard to the full study: A couple of women and a few men aged 18 to 49 years were included in the cohort. Per donor, three plates each were used for CD4 naive and CD4 memory, two for CD8 naive, and one for CD8 memory. To estimate repertoire size and how much clonotypes are shared between individuals, the study performed deep sequencing of blood TCR repertoires from a few healthy adults. Different laboratories and diverse techniques were used to prepare libraries and sequence TCR repertoires, to increase sequencing depth and limit assay-specific biases. Each donor's leukapheresis produced roughly between roughly 0.85 and 9.5 billion PBMCs.

Overall study results and their limits: Sampling was restricted to blood, and TCR repertoires in tissue are likely to differ from TCR repertoires in blood. Even with the large sequencing depth, rarefaction of the sorted-subset datasets indicated that sequencing was incomplete. Higher generation probabilities were observed for clonotypes shared by all four sorted-subset donors than for non-shared clonotypes. Larger estimated clonotype richness was generally found for naive subsets than for memory subsets. Based on pairwise subsampling, the degree of clonotype sharing among donors was expected to be affected by sequencing depth. Because the study included only a small number of donors, the genetic and exposure-history diversity represented was limited. When a few donors were compared, the shared fraction of clonotypes was around 5% for naive CD4, less than 4% for naive CD8, 2.3% for memory CD4, and 0.4% for memory CD8.

The donors were healthy, HIV-negative adults who had no recently reported acute infections or vaccinations. All donors were Caucasian adults living in Nashville, Tennessee, USA. Magnetic negative selection was used to enrich CD4+ T cells, after which naive cells were positively selected on CD45RA and the negative fraction became the memory subset. Blood was collected by leukapheresis, and PBMCs were isolated by Ficoll-Histopaque density gradient centrifugation and then cryopreserved in liquid nitrogen vapor phase. Purity and quantity of every magnetically sorted T cell population were checked by analytical flow cytometry. From each sorted fraction, genomic DNA was isolated and quantified by UV absorbance on a Nanodrop 2000c.

The TCR sequence derives from a man between 18 and 35 years old in good health. Some clones in this sample may be carry-over from other donors' samples. Specimen: naive CD4+ T cells from PBMCs. Read against the paper, the sample's cell subset or site label means: CD45RA+ positively selected. This sequence uses TRBV9 and TRBJ2-2, and TRBD2 matches 11 of the central bases. CDR3 protein: CASSVGGLAGGVTGELFF. The DNA is as follows: TGTGCCAGCAGCGTAGGAGGGCTAGCGGGAGGTGTCACCGGGGAGCTGTTTTTT.